A single sample gave rise to the 29 T cell receptor beta chains below, sequenced in a study of shared clonotypes between healthy human individuals. The protocol was immunoSEQ multiplex PCR, while the TCRdb copy is restricted to in-frame clones and leaves out a portion. Among about 610,000 clones listed, approximately 96% were seen once. Positively selected for CCR7, the CD45RO-negative cells used as naive CD8 cells excluded terminally differentiated effector memory CD45RA+ cells. The material sequenced was naive CD8+ T cells sorted from blood. Receptors were obtained from a woman aged 25-40 years in good health.

The gene calls are TRBV5-8 and TRBJ1-5, with D perhaps matching TRBD1 (6 bases). The CDR3 totals 15 residues. Germline CDR1 SGHTS, CDR2 YDEGEE. The germline V and J ends were trimmed by 2 bases and 3 bases, with 12 bases remaining between them. CDR3 nucleotides: TGTGCCAGCAGCTTCTCCGGACAGTCCAATCAGCCCCAGCATTTT. Translating gives CASSFSGQSNQPQHF.

This clone has only a few counts. This chain uses TRBV6-7 with TRBJ1-1; D unresolved. TRBV6-7 has ORF status, its function being uncertain. V was pared by 2 bases and J by 1 base, with 8 bases between. This CDR3 has 14 residues. The CDR3 DNA reads TGTGCCAGCAGTTACGAAGGTTCGAACACTGAAGCTTTCTTT. It is translated as CASSYEGSNTEAFF.

This clone has just a few counts. V usage is TRBV28 and J usage is TRBJ1-1, with D unresolved. This CDR3 has 14 amino acids. Deletions cut 6 bases from V and 2 bases from J, with 13 bases between. In germline, CDR1 is MDHEN, CDR2 SYDVKM. CDR3 DNA sequence: TGTGCCAGCAGCTCCCCTATATCTAACACTGAAGCTTTCTTT. As protein: CASSSPISNTEAFF.

This clone was recorded once. This rearrangement joins TRBV7-9 to TRBJ2-1; D remains ambiguous. Germline assignment: CDR1 SEHNR and CDR2 FQNEAQ (reference sequence). Trimming stripped 3 bases from V and 4 bases from J, with 13 bases between. This CDR3 is built from 15 residues. CDR3 loop: CASSLGLHVYNEQFF. The CDR3 DNA follows: TGTGCCAGCAGCTTGGGTCTCCATGTATACAATGAGCAGTTCTTC.

This clone has a single count. The chain recombines TRBV27 with TRBJ1-1; D unresolved. The CDR3 loop spans 13 amino acids. CDR1 and CDR2 (germline): MNHEY, SMNVEV (reference sequence). V gave up 11 bases and J gave up 4 bases, with 17 bases separating them. The CDR3 loop reads CAAGGGKGTEAFF. DNA for the CDR3: TGTGCCGCAGGTGGAGGGAAGGGCACTGAAGCTTTCTTT.

The chain has TRBV9 and TRBJ1-2; 8 bases are shared with TRBD1. In germline, CDR1 is SGDLS, CDR2 YYNGEE. The CDR3 is 15 amino acids. J gave up 5 bases and V 0 bases, and 6 bases lay outside the gene matches. CDR3 protein: CASSVGDRPTYGYTF. In nucleotides, the CDR3 is TGTGCCAGCAGCGTAGGGGACAGGCCGACATATGGCTACACCTTC.

The DNA of the CDR3 is TGTGCCAGCAGCTTTGGACTAGCGGGGACCTACGAGCAGTACTTC. Protein product: CASSFGLAGTYEQYF. V gene TRBV6-6 combines with J gene TRBJ2-7, with 12 bases matching TRBD2. This CDR3 has 15 residues. V shed 6 bases and J 2 bases; nucleotides not matched to a gene: 5. The germline CDR1 and CDR2 sequences are MNHNY and SVGAGI (reference sequence).

The chain has TRBV10-2 and TRBJ1-1; D is undetermined. The germline V gene has CDR1 WSHSY and CDR2 SAAADI. There are 11 residues in the CDR3. V dropped 8 bases and J dropped 1 base, with 5 bases sitting between them. The CDR3 region is CASSENTEAFF. In nucleotides, the CDR3 is TGCGCCAGCTCTGAGAACACTGAAGCTTTCTTT.

The chain couples TRBV5-4 to TRBJ2-7, with 8 nucleotides matching TRBD1. CDR3 length: 15 amino acids. The trim removed 5 bases at V and 2 bases at J, leaving 9 bases unmatched. CDR1 and CDR2 (germline): SGHNT, YYREEE (reference sequence). The CDR3 DNA reads TGTGCCAGCAGGGACGACAGGGGTGGGACCTACGAGCAGTACTTC. Translating gives CASRDDRGGTYEQYF.

This chain uses TRBV27 with TRBJ2-3; the match to TRBD1 covers 7 bases. CDR1 and CDR2 (germline): MNHEY, SMNVEV (reference sequence). This CDR3 region has 14 residues. The junction had 14 bases not matched to a gene; V was cut back by 8 bases and J by 9 bases. Here the CDR3 reads CASRGQIREGTQYF. CDR3 sequence (DNA): TGTGCCAGCCGGGGACAGATCCGCGAGGGCACGCAGTATTTT.

The chain couples TRBV7-6 to TRBJ2-7, with TRBD2 identical over 13 bases. Germline assignment: CDR1 SGHVS and CDR2 FNYEAQ. The CDR3 is 17 amino acids. V gave up 1 base and J gave up 0 bases; unmatched junction bases: 3. The CDR3 bases are TGTGCCAGCAGCTTAGGGACTAGCGGGGGAAGCTCCTACGAGCAGTACTTC. Translating gives CASSLGTSGGSSYEQYF.

The chain uses TRBV7-8 and TRBJ1-1; no clear D. Germline CDR1 is SGHVS and CDR2 is FQNEAQ. The CDR3 is 15 amino acids. Trimming removed 0 bases at V and 7 bases at J, with 15 bases between. The CDR3 protein is CASSLALEGLVEAFF. CDR3 sequence (DNA): TGTGCCAGCAGCTTAGCTCTGGAGGGCCTAGTTGAAGCTTTCTTT.

This clone was found once. The genes are TRBV9 and TRBJ2-1; 10 bases are a match to TRBD2. J was trimmed by 8 bases and V by 0 bases; bases with no gene match: 11. Germline-derived CDR1 and CDR2 are SGDLS and YYNGEE. The CDR3 is 17 residues long. CDR3 DNA sequence: TGTGCCAGCAGCGTAGACCCAAGATTGGGGACTAGCGATGAGCAGTTCTTC. This encodes CASSVDPRLGTSDEQFF.

The chain couples TRBV4-1 to TRBJ2-6; tentatively, D is TRBD1 (5 bases). V lost 3 bases and J 0 bases, leaving 12 bases between the germline ends. CDR1 is MGHRA, CDR2 YSYEKL, per germline. The CDR3 has 17 residues. The CDR3 reads CASSQGPALSGANVLTF. Here the CDR3 DNA reads TGCGCCAGCAGCCAGGGGCCGGCTCTCTCTGGGGCCAACGTCCTGACTTTC.

The chain carries TRBV29-1 and TRBJ2-7; possibly TRBD2 for D (7 bases). CDR1 and CDR2 from the germline V gene are SQVTM and ANQGSEA. The CDR3 sequence is 13 residues long. V was shortened by 4 bases and J by 7 bases, with 17 bases between the two germline ends. DNA for the CDR3: TGCAGCGTTGTTGACACGGGGGGCGGTGAGCAGTACTTC. Protein product: CSVVDTGGGEQYF.

The chain links TRBV5-1 to TRBJ2-4, with D maybe TRBD1 (6 bases). V lost 2 bases, J lost 8 bases, and 17 bases lay in between. The length of the CDR3 is 15 residues. Germline V gene data show CDR1 as SGHRS and CDR2 as YFSETQ. The DNA for the CDR3 is TGCGCCAGCAGCTTAGGGCAAGGACCAGGGGACATTCAGTACTTC. It yields the protein CASSLGQGPGDIQYF.

The chain carries TRBV27 and TRBJ1-1, with a tentative D call TRBD1 (5 bases). V gave up 6 bases and J gave up 7 bases, with 18 bases separating them. Germline V gives CDR1 MNHEY, CDR2 SMNVEV (reference sequence). The CDR3 has 14 residues. The CDR3 protein is CASSPRGVINEAFF. For the CDR3, the DNA is TGTGCCAGCAGCCCTCGGGGGGTTATCAATGAAGCTTTCTTT.

This clone was detected once. The chain employs TRBV10-3 and TRBJ2-1; D may be TRBD2 (6 bases). CDR3 size: 13 residues. Germline CDR1 reads ENHRY; CDR2 reads SYGVKD. Trimming shortened V by 6 bases and J by 9 bases, and 15 bases separated the two germline ends. CDR3 coding DNA: TGTGCCATCAGCGGGAGAGTCAGCGGTGAGCAGTTCTTC. Its protein is CAISGRVSGEQFF.

This clone was recorded a few times. This chain connects TRBV11-2 to TRBJ2-7; possible D gene TRBD1, 6 bases. Germline V lookup: CDR1 SGHAT, CDR2 FQNNGV. Trimming pared 8 bases from V and 1 base from J, leaving 6 bases between. This CDR3 region has 11 residues. CDR3 residues: CASQGSYEQYF. The CDR3 DNA is TGTGCCAGCCAGGGGTCCTACGAGCAGTACTTC.

The CDR3 loop is CASTLPIGELTEAFF. The DNA for the CDR3 is TGTGCCAGCACCCTTCCAATAGGGGAGCTCACTGAAGCTTTCTTT. This sequence joins TRBV6-1 and TRBJ1-1; weak D call: TRBD1 (5 bases). CDR1 is MNHNS and CDR2 is SASEGT in the germline V gene. V was clipped by 7 bases and J by 4 bases, with 19 bases between them. The CDR3 contains 15 residues.

The rearrangement uses TRBV11-2 and TRBJ2-5; D possibly corresponds to TRBD1 (5 bases). Judging by the DNA end, TRBJ2-7 fits better; the J call may be wrong. Germline CDR1 SGHAT, CDR2 FQNNGV. The length of the CDR3 is 15 residues. The CDR3 bases are TGTGCCAGCAGCTTAGCCAGGACACAAACCTACGAGCAGTACTTC. Translation: CASSLARTQTYEQYF.

The rearrangement joins TRBV5-4 to TRBJ2-7; 8 positions match TRBD1. The CDR3 runs to 15 residues. CDR1 is SGHNT, CDR2 YYREEE, per germline (reference sequence). The V segment lost 5 bases and the J segment 2 bases; nucleotides outside the gene matches: 9. The CDR3 loop reads CASREWDRRAYEQYF. The CDR3 DNA is TGTGCCAGCAGGGAATGGGACAGGCGCGCCTACGAGCAGTACTTC.

This clone was counted once. The J gene is TRBJ1-2, the V gene TRBV30; 8 bases fit TRBD1. V lost 3 bases and J lost 8; bases outside the gene matches: 5. This CDR3 is built from 12 residues. In germline, CDR1 is GTSNPN, CDR2 SVGIG (reference sequence). The CDR3 DNA sequence: TGTGCCTGGAGGGACAGGGCGGGGGGCTACACCTTC. Amino acid sequence: CAWRDRAGGYTF.

The chain links TRBV7-2 to TRBJ2-7; D uncertain. This CDR3 region has 13 residues. From germline, CDR1 is SGHTA and CDR2 FQGNSA. Trimming took off 4 bases at V and 3 bases at J, with 10 bases between the two ends. The CDR3 reads CASSSQVYYEQYF. The CDR3 nucleotides are TGTGCCAGCAGCTCGCAGGTATACTACGAGCAGTACTTC.

For this clone: This same CDR3 is encoded by further DNA sequences in the sample. V is TRBV27 and J is TRBJ2-3; 14 bases match TRBD2. V dropped 5 bases and J dropped 5; count of bases not matched to a gene: 6. The CDR3 extends over 16 amino acids. Germline V gives CDR1 MNHEY, CDR2 SMNVEV (reference sequence). The CDR3 protein is CASSAGTSGRRDTQYF. DNA for the CDR3: TGTGCCAGCAGTGCCGGGACTAGCGGGAGAAGAGATACGCAGTATTTT.

The table lists this clone with a count of one. V is TRBV11-2 and J is TRBJ1-3, with a possible D match to TRBD1 (5 bases). Between the trimmed V and J ends, which lost 4 bases and 5 bases, there was a span of 18 bases. CDR3 length: 16 amino acids. The germline CDR1 and CDR2 sequences are SGHAT and FQNNGV. The chain's CDR3 is CASSSGAGTGRNTIYF. The CDR3 nucleotides read TGTGCCAGCAGCTCGGGTGCCGGGACCGGTCGAAACACCATATATTTT.

The V and J genes are TRBV5-1 and TRBJ2-7; no definite D call. From germline, CDR1 is SGHRS and CDR2 YFSETQ. The CDR3 length is 14 residues. V was cut by 0 bases and J by 2 bases, with 9 bases left in between. DNA for the CDR3: TGCGCCAGCAGCTTGGGAGTGGGAACCTACGAGCAGTACTTC. Protein: CASSLGVGTYEQYF.

V gene TRBV2 combines with J gene TRBJ2-4, with D tentatively TRBD1 or TRBD2 (5 bases each). Germline V gives CDR1 SNHLY, CDR2 FYNNEI. With 3 bases removed from V and 0 bases from J, the gap between germline ends came to 9 bases. The CDR3 loop spans 15 amino acids. The CDR3, as DNA: TGTGCCAGCAGTGATGGGGGAATAGCCAAAAACATTCAGTACTTC. Translating gives CASSDGGIAKNIQYF.

This clone is a singleton in its sample. The gene calls are TRBV27 and TRBJ1-4; D remains unclear. Per the germline V gene, CDR1 is MNHEY and CDR2 is SMNVEV (reference sequence). V lost 2 bases and J lost 8, with 12 bases in between. CDR3 length equals 14 residues. Here the CDR3 reads CASSLRGLGEKLFF. DNA for the CDR3: TGTGCCAGCAGTTTACGCGGGTTAGGGGAAAAACTGTTTTTT.